Below are 23 T cell receptor beta chains sequenced from a single sample in a study of blood T cell repertoires in COVID-19. The assay was immunoSEQ multiplex PCR, and TCRdb's table has in-frame clones only and misses some. The sample includes fewer than 85,000 clones, 88% seen only once; the top ten take approximately 9.1%. The sample taken for sequencing was peripheral blood. These TCRs come from a human donor in a cohort sampled during active COVID-19.

This clone was picked up one time. This chain joins TRBV7-6 and TRBJ2-1, with a possible D match to TRBD2 (7 bases). The CDR3 contains 15 residues. Trimming removed 0 bases at V and 2 bases at J, with 8 bases between. CDR1 SGHVS and CDR2 FNYEAQ come from the germline V gene. CDR3 protein: CASSLAGGPYNEQFF. The CDR3, as DNA: TGTGCCAGCAGCTTAGCGGGGGGGCCCTACAATGAGCAGTTCTTC.

This clone is classed as medium-sized. V and J are TRBV4-1 and TRBJ1-2, with a weak D call TRBD1 (6 bases). The CDR3 runs 16 residues. V was clipped by 5 bases and J by 2 bases, with 18 bases between them. Germline values: CDR1 MGHRA, CDR2 YSYEKL. CDR3 in amino acids: CASSSPGGRGNYGYTF. Here the CDR3 DNA reads TGCGCCAGCAGCTCTCCTGGAGGCAGGGGCAACTATGGCTACACCTTC.

CDR3 sequence (DNA): TGCGCCAGCAGCCAAGAACAGGCCTACGAGCAGTACTTC. Protein product: CASSQEQAYEQYF. The chain links TRBV4-1 to TRBJ2-7; weak D call: TRBD1 (5 bases). There are 13 residues in the CDR3. CDR1 and CDR2 (germline): MGHRA, YSYEKL. V lost 0 bases and J lost 2, with 5 bases in between.

The chain joins TRBV6-5 to TRBJ2-3, with D maybe TRBD2 (6 bases). Germline values: CDR1 MNHEY, CDR2 SVGAGI. V was shortened by 10 bases and J by 4 bases, with 18 bases between the two germline ends. CDR3 length equals 14 residues. The CDR3 DNA is TGTGCCACGGGACTCCTCCGGGGTGCAGATACGCAGTATTTT. Translating it yields CATGLLRGADTQYF.

This clone was seen a single time. This chain joins TRBV11-3 and TRBJ1-1, with TRBD1 matching over 8 bases. The CDR3 totals 14 residues. Losses at the gene ends were 4 bases for V and 5 bases for J; bases not matched to a gene: 6. Germline CDR1 and CDR2: SGHNT and YENEEA. The CDR3 region is CASSSGQGGTEAFF. The CDR3, as DNA: TGTGCCAGCAGCTCCGGACAGGGTGGTACTGAAGCTTTCTTT.

The genes are TRBV5-4 and TRBJ2-7, with D possibly TRBD1 on 5 matching bases. CDR3 size: 13 residues. V was pared by 2 bases and J by 2 bases, with 8 bases between. CDR1 is SGHNT, CDR2 YYREEE, per germline (reference sequence). CDR3 nucleotide sequence: TGTGCCAGCAGCTTCCAGGGTACCTACGAGCAGTACTTC. Residues: CASSFQGTYEQYF.

V and J are TRBV28 and TRBJ1-5; the match to TRBD1 covers 7 bases. There are 15 residues in the CDR3. The V gene end was trimmed by 5 bases and the J gene end by 3 bases; junction bases not matched to a gene: 7. Germline V lookup: CDR1 MDHEN, CDR2 SYDVKM. The CDR3 spells CASSRQGRYNQPQHF. CDR3 coding DNA: TGTGCCAGCAGTCGACAGGGAAGGTACAATCAGCCCCAGCATTTT.

The rearrangement uses TRBV6-5 and TRBJ1-2; 10 nucleotides agree with TRBD1. The CDR3 contains 11 residues. V dropped 9 bases and J dropped 8; count of bases not matched to a gene: 3. The germline V gene has CDR1 MNHEY and CDR2 SVGAGI. DNA for the CDR3: TGTGCCAGTGGGACAGGGGTAGGCTACACCTTC. Its protein is CASGTGVGYTF.

The DNA for the CDR3 is TGTGCCAGCAGCTTCGGTAATTCACCCCTCCACTTT. It translates to CASSFGNSPLHF. V and J are TRBV28 and TRBJ1-6; D gene uncertain. This CDR3 is built from 12 residues. The germline CDR1 and CDR2 sequences are MDHEN and SYDVKM. The V end was cut by 6 bases, the J end by 6 bases, with 6 bases between.

This chain uses TRBV5-1 with TRBJ2-1, with D perhaps matching TRBD2 (6 bases). CDR1 SGHRS and CDR2 YFSETQ come from the germline V gene. The ends were cut back, 0 bases at V and 0 bases at J, with 7 bases in the middle. The CDR3 totals 15 residues. The CDR3 DNA sequence: TGCGCCAGCAGCTTGGTGGGGGGCTCCTACAATGAGCAGTTCTTC. Amino acid sequence: CASSLVGGSYNEQFF.

The chain combines TRBV19 with TRBJ2-1; the match to TRBD1 covers 7 bases. J lost 3 bases, V lost 5 bases, and 4 bases had no gene match. The CDR3 is 14 residues long. CDR1 and CDR2 from the germline V gene are LNHDA and SQIVND (reference sequence). The CDR3 reads CASSSRQGYNEQFF. The CDR3 DNA sequence: TGTGCCAGTAGTTCGCGACAGGGCTACAATGAGCAGTTCTTC.

This sequence joins TRBV5-1 and TRBJ2-7; D is possibly TRBD1 (6 bases). The V end was cut by 3 bases, the J end by 5 bases, with 9 bases between. Germline-derived CDR1 and CDR2 are SGHRS and YFSETQ. This CDR3 is built from 12 residues. The CDR3 sequence is CASSSRGDEQYF. As DNA, the CDR3 is TGCGCCAGCAGCTCCAGGGGAGACGAGCAGTACTTC.

As DNA, the CDR3 is TGTGCCAGCAGCCGGAGCTCCTACGAGCAGTACTTC. Translated: CASSRSSYEQYF. The gene calls are TRBV3-1 (or the pseudogene TRBV3-2) and TRBJ2-7; unclear D gene. Trimming took off 4 bases at V and 0 bases at J, with 4 bases between the two ends. The length of the CDR3 is 12 residues. The V gene's germline CDR1 is LGHDT and CDR2 YNNKEL (reference sequence).

The chain employs TRBV28 and TRBJ2-7; 8 bases line up with TRBD2. The CDR3 runs to 14 residues. The germline gives CDR1 MDHEN, CDR2 SYDVKM. The trim removed 6 bases at V and 5 bases at J, leaving 9 bases unmatched. CDR3 region: CASRPTGTSHEQYF. DNA of the CDR3: TGTGCCAGCAGACCGACCGGGACTAGTCACGAGCAGTACTTC.

The CDR3 protein is CASSYGSKNIQYF. The CDR3 DNA is TGTGCCAGCAGTTACGGGTCCAAAAACATTCAGTACTTC. J is TRBJ2-4 and V is TRBV27, with D unresolved. CDR3 size: 13 residues. Germline CDR1 MNHEY, CDR2 SMNVEV (reference sequence). V dropped 4 bases and J dropped 2 bases, with 6 bases sitting between them.

The chain uses TRBV11-2 and TRBJ2-7; 7 nucleotides agree with TRBD1. The CDR3 covers 15 residues. CDR1 SGHAT and CDR2 FQNNGV come from the germline V gene. Trimming removed 5 bases from V and 2 bases from J; junction bases left unmatched: 9. Here the CDR3 reads CASSVDRESAYEQYF. CDR3 bases: TGTGCCAGCAGCGTCGACAGGGAGTCGGCCTACGAGCAGTACTTC.

This clone was seen once. This chain uses TRBV6-4 with TRBJ2-2; D is undetermined. Germline loops: CDR1 MRHNA, CDR2 SNTAGT. This CDR3 is built from 14 residues. V was trimmed by 6 bases and J by 1 base, leaving 9 bases between them. Written as DNA, the CDR3 is TGTGCCAGCAGCGCGCAGGAGAACACCGGGGAGCTGTTTTTT. It translates to CASSAQENTGELFF.

The gene calls are TRBV19 and TRBJ1-1; tentative D call: TRBD1 (6 bases). CDR3 length equals 14 residues. V dropped 5 bases and J dropped 1 base, with 11 bases sitting between them. Germline CDR1 and CDR2: LNHDA and SQIVND (reference sequence). CDR3 DNA sequence: TGTGCCAGTAGTCAGGTAGGGGGGAACACTGAAGCTTTCTTT. This translates into CASSQVGGNTEAFF.

The chain combines TRBV13 with TRBJ2-2, with 8 positions matching TRBD1. V lost 3 bases and J lost 4; bases outside the gene matches: 10. CDR3 size: 17 residues. Looked up from germline, CDR1 is PRHDT and CDR2 is FYEKMQ (reference sequence). The CDR3, as DNA: TGTGCCAGCAGCTTTAGGCAGGGGGCATACGGCACCGGGGAGCTGTTTTTT. Amino acids: CASSFRQGAYGTGELFF.

The chain links TRBV2 to TRBJ2-1; 13 positions match TRBD2. The CDR3 has 16 residues. Per the germline V gene, CDR1 is SNHLY and CDR2 is FYNNEI. V dropped 6 bases and J dropped 4; count of bases not matched to a gene: 6. CDR3: CASRRLAGGSYNEQFF. CDR3 nucleotide sequence: TGTGCCAGCAGAAGACTAGCGGGAGGTTCATACAATGAGCAGTTCTTC. The full variable domain, rest sourced from reference TRBV2 and TRBJ2-1, is EPEVTQTPSHQVTQMGQEVILRCVPISNHLYFYWYRQILGQKVEFLVSFYNNEISEKSEIFDDQFSVERPDGSNFTLKIRSTKLEDSAMYFCASRRLAGGSYNEQFFGPGTRLTVL.

The chain is built from TRBV2 and TRBJ2-3; 9 nucleotides align to TRBD2. V lost 8 bases and J lost 4; bases outside the gene matches: 19. Germline V gene sequence: CDR1 SNHLY, CDR2 FYNNEI. The length of the CDR3 is 18 residues. The CDR3 nucleotides read TGTGCCAGCTCCGAGGGGGATAGCGGGAGAATAAGGGCAGATACGCAGTATTTT. Its protein is CASSEGDSGRIRADTQYF.

The genes are TRBV5-1 and TRBJ1-5, with TRBD1 as a possible D gene (6 bases). Between the trimmed V and J ends, which lost 4 bases and 0 bases, there was a span of 11 bases. CDR3 length equals 15 residues. Germline CDR1 and CDR2: SGHRS and YFSETQ. CDR3 DNA: TGCGCCAGCAGCCCCGGACAGAGTAGCAATCAGCCCCAGCATTTT. Amino acids: CASSPGQSSNQPQHF.

This clone appeared a few times. The same CDR3 is also encoded by other DNA sequences in this sample. This chain joins TRBV12-3 or TRBV12-4 and TRBJ1-5; unclear D gene. The V gene lost 2 bases and the J gene lost 6 bases, with 5 bases spanning the gap. The CDR3 covers 12 residues. The chain's CDR3 is CASSLRGQPQHF. The CDR3 DNA follows: TGTGCCAGCAGTTTACGCGGTCAGCCCCAGCATTTT.